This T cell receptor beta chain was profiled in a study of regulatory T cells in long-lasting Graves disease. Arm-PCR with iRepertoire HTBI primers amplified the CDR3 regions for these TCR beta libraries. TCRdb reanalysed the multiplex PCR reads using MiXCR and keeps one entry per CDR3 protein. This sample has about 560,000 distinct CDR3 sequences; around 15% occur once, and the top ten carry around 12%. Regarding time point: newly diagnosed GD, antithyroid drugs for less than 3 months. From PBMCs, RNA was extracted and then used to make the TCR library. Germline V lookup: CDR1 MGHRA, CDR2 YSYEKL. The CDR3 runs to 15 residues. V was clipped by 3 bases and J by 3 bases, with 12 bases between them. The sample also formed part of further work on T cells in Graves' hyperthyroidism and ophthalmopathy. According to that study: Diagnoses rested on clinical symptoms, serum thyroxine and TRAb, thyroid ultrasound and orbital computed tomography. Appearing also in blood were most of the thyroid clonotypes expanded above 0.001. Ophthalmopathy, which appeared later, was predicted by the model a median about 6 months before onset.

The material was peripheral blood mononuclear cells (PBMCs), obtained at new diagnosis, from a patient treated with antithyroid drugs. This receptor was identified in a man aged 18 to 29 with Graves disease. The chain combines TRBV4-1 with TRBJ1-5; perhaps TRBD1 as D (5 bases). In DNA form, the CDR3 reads TGCGCCAGCAGCCACCCCTGGGGCATCAATCAGCCCCAGCATTTT. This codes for CASSHPWGINQPQHF.